The 14 T cell receptor beta chains reported below all come from one sample, sequenced in a study of T cell clonality in common variable immunodeficiency. Assay: immunoSEQ multiplex PCR; the TCRdb copy retains only in-frame clones and omits some. The sample includes approximately 64,000 clones, none of them occurring once. The sequenced sample consisted of peripheral blood mononuclear cells. The source of these receptors is a person aged 18-70 years in good health.

This clone appeared many times. The CDR3 reads CRGVQAGGSDTQYF. The part of the CDR3 DNA that was read is TGCAGGGGTGTTCAAGCGGGAGGTTCGGATACG. V and J are TRBV20-1 and TRBJ2-3; 9 bases agree with TRBD2. The read comes to an end 3 residues before the CDR3 does, leaving the germline J gene to fill in the end. The CDR3 totals 14 residues. Germline-derived CDR1 and CDR2 are DFQATT and SNEGSKA (reference sequence).

This clone was seen ten or more times. The read ends 3 residues before the CDR3 terminus; that terminus is restored from the germline J gene. The V and J genes are TRBV19 and TRBJ2-1, with a possible D match to TRBD2 (5 bases). The germline CDR1 and CDR2 sequences are LNHDA and SQIVND (reference sequence). The CDR3 is 15 amino acids. V lost 4 bases and J 6 bases, leaving 16 bases between the germline ends. CDR3 DNA, as far as it was read: TGTGCCAGTAGTACCCGCCAACTAGGAGCCAATGAG. As protein: CASSTRQLGANE. The CDR3 reads in full as CASSTRQLGANEQFF.

This clone was seen repeatedly, ten times or more. CDR3 residues: CASTLQAIRNTYNEQFF. The part of the CDR3 DNA that was read is TGCGCCAGCACCCTCCAGGCAATAAGGAATACCTACAATGAG. The chain links TRBV5-1 to TRBJ2-1; no clear D. The observed sequence ends 3 residues before the CDR3 terminus, with the missing tail filled in from the germline J gene. Trimming took 6 bases from V and 2 from J, leaving 21 bases between them. CDR3 size: 17 residues. CDR1 and CDR2 (germline): SGHRS, YFSETQ.

The table lists this clone with many counts. Read sequence stops 3 residues before the CDR3 end, and the germline J gene provides the missing end. The chain carries TRBV10-3 and TRBJ2-3, with D unclear. The CDR3 sequence is 16 residues long. V was cut by 2 bases and J by 3 bases, with 15 bases left in between. CDR1 ENHRY and CDR2 SYGVKD come from the germline V gene. The CDR3 region is CAISERVGTETDTQYF. CDR3 DNA (partial): TGTGCCATCAGTGAGAGAGTTGGCACAGAGACAGATACG.

Ten or more counts support this clone. The sequenced fragment ends 3 residues before the CDR3 boundary, so the rest is inferred from the germline J gene. V is TRBV30 and J is TRBJ1-2; the D gene is possibly TRBD1 (6 bases). V was pared by 3 bases and J by 5 bases, with 19 bases between. This CDR3 spans 15 amino acids. Germline V gives CDR1 GTSNPN, CDR2 SVGIG (reference sequence). CDR3 in amino acids: CAWRGRQATLYGYTF. Partial CDR3 DNA: TGTGCCTGGAGGGGCCGACAGGCCACTCTGTATGGC.

Worth noting for this clone: With the read ending 3 residues before the CDR3 end, the germline J gene is used to fill in that end. This chain connects TRBV29-1 to TRBJ1-2, with D possibly being TRBD1 (5 bases). V was cut by 7 bases and J by 7 bases, with 13 bases left in between. The CDR3 has 11 residues. Germline CDR1 reads SQVTM; CDR2 reads ANQGSEA. The DNA read from the CDR3 is TGCAGCGGATCAAACAGGCTTGGC. It encodes CSGSNRLG. The entire CDR3 reads CSGSNRLGYTF.

The sample holds many counts of this clone. Read data end 3 residues before the CDR3 end; the end is taken from the germline J gene. V is TRBV7-2 and J is TRBJ2-7; TRBD1 agrees at 7 bases. The CDR3 contains 14 residues. CDR1 is SGHTA, CDR2 FQGNSA, per germline. V trimming: 8 bases; J trimming: 4 bases; junction bases outside the gene matches: 11. The CDR3 protein is CASSIQGLSYEQYF. CDR3 bases read: TGTGCCAGCTCAATACAGGGGTTAAGTTACGAG.

This clone was observed many times. The read terminates 3 residues before the CDR3 end, so the remaining end is supplied by the germline J gene. The chain recombines TRBV14 with TRBJ2-1; 12 bases are a match to TRBD2. The CDR3 extends over 16 amino acids. The J segment lost 4 bases and the V segment lost 4 bases, leaving 5 bases of the junction unmatched. Germline V gives CDR1 SGHDN, CDR2 FVKESK. CDR3 DNA, as far as it was read: TGTGCCAGCAGCCGCAGGACTAGCGGGAAGTACAATGAG. It is translated as CASSRRTSGKYNE. The whole CDR3 protein is CASSRRTSGKYNEQFF.

Ten or more counts support this clone. The read terminates 3 residues ahead of where the CDR3 ends, so the germline J gene completes it. The V call is TRBV5-1, the J call TRBJ2-1, with 7 bases fitting TRBD1. Germline V gene data show CDR1 as SGHRS and CDR2 as YFSETQ. V gave up 1 base and J gave up 4 bases; unmatched junction bases: 5. The CDR3 contains 15 residues. CDR3 sequence reads: CASSLPEQGYNEQFF. The part of the CDR3 DNA that was read is TGCGCCAGCAGCTTGCCCGAACAGGGGTACAATGAG. Full variable domain (remainder filled in from reference TRBV5-1 and TRBJ2-1): KAGVTQTPRYLIKTRGQQVTLSCSPISGHRSVSWYQQTPGQGLQFLFEYFSETQRNKGNFPGRFSGRQFSNSRSEMNVSTLELGDSALYLCASSLPEQGYNEQFFGPGTRLTVL.

This clone was observed at least ten times. CDR3: CSARQGWSYEQYF. CDR3 bases read: TGCAGTGCCCGACAGGGTTGGAGCTACGAG. This chain connects TRBV20-1 to TRBJ2-7, with 7 bases fitting TRBD1. The sequenced fragment ends 3 residues before the CDR3 boundary, so the rest is inferred from the germline J gene. Germline CDR1 reads DFQATT; CDR2 reads SNEGSKA (reference sequence). The V gene end was trimmed by 6 bases and the J gene end by 3 bases; junction bases not matched to a gene: 8. CDR3 length: 13 amino acids.

This clone was found many times. The sequence runs out 3 residues before the end of the CDR3; the remainder is reconstructed from the germline J gene. The rearrangement joins TRBV4-2 to TRBJ2-1; 14 bases agree with TRBD2. V dropped 0 bases and J dropped 7; count of bases not matched to a gene: 11. The CDR3 spans 19 residues. Per the germline V gene, CDR1 is LGHNA and CDR2 is YNFKEQ. CDR3 sequence reads: CASSQDWRLAGGPKNEQFF. CDR3 DNA (partial): TGTGCCAGCAGCCAAGATTGGCGACTAGCGGGAGGGCCCAAAAATGAG.

The sample holds many counts of this clone. From the germline J gene comes the end of the CDR3, since the read stops 3 residues before it. The chain carries TRBV7-3 and TRBJ1-1, with TRBD1 identical over 10 bases. With V trimmed by 5 bases and J by 1 base, 4 bases remained unmatched. This CDR3 has 15 amino acids. Germline V gene data show CDR1 as SGHTA and CDR2 as FQGTGA. This CDR3 is CASSEGQGPNTEAFF. The part of the CDR3 DNA that was read is TGTGCCAGCAGCGAGGGACAGGGGCCGAACACTGAA. Full variable domain (outside the CDR3, taken from reference TRBV7-3 and TRBJ1-1): GAGVSQTPSNKVTEKGKYVELRCDPISGHTALYWYRQSLGQGPEFLIYFQGTGAADDSGLPNDRFFAVRPEGSVSTLKIQRTERGDSAVYLCASSEGQGPNTEAFFGQGTRLTVV.

This clone has a count of ten or more. From the germline J gene comes the end of the CDR3, since the read stops 3 residues before it. The chain carries TRBV6-1 and TRBJ2-7, with D tentatively TRBD1 (6 bases). The CDR3 spans 14 residues. Germline values: CDR1 MNHNS, CDR2 SASEGT. V was trimmed by 6 bases and J by 3 bases, leaving 15 bases between them. This chain's CDR3 is CASSEPGRGYEQYF. The DNA read from the CDR3 is TGTGCCAGCAGCGAACCCGGCAGGGGCTACGAG.

This clone was counted ten times or more. Coverage ceases 3 residues before the CDR3 finishes, and the germline J gene fills in the end. The chain is built from TRBV20-1 and TRBJ2-7, with 10 bases matching TRBD2. Germline V gene data show CDR1 as DFQATT and CDR2 as SNEGSKA (reference sequence). The CDR3 runs to 16 residues. Trimming removed 0 bases from V and 0 bases from J; junction bases left unmatched: 5. CDR3 region: CSARDRVAGGSYEQYF. The DNA read from the CDR3 is TGCAGTGCTAGAGATCGGGTAGCGGGGGGCTCCTACGAG.